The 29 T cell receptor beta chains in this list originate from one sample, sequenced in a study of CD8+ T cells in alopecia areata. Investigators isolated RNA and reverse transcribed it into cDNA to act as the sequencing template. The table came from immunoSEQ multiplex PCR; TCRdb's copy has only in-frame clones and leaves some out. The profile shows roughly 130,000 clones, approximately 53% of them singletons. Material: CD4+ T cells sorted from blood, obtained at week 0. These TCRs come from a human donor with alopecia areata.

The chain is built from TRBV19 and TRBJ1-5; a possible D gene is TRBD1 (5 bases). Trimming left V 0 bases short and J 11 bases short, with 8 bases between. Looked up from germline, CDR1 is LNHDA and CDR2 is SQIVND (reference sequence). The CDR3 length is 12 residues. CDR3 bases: TGTGCCAGTAGTATAGAAGGGGTTTCCCAGCATTTT. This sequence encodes CASSIEGVSQHF.

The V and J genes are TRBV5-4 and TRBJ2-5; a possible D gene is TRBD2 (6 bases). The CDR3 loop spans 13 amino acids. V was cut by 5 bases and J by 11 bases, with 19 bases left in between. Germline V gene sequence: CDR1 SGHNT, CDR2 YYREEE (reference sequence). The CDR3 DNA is TGTGCCAGCAGTTCGGCACCACCGGGGGAGCAGTACTTC. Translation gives CASSSAPPGEQYF.

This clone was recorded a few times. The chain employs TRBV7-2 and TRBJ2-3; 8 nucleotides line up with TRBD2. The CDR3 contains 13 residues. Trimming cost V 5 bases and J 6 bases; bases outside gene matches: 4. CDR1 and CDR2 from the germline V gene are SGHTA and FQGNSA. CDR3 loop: CASSGGLVDTQYF. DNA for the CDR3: TGTGCCAGCAGCGGGGGACTAGTCGATACGCAGTATTTT.

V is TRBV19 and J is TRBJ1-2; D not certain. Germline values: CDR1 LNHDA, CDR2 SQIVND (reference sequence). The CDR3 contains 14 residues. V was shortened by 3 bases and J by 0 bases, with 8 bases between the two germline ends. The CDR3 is CASSMGTSNYGYTF. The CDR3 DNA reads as TGTGCCAGTAGTATGGGAACCTCTAACTATGGCTACACCTTC.

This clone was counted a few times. This chain's CDR3 is CASSGGLAGEVGWETQYF. The CDR3, as DNA: TGCGCCAGCAGCGGCGGACTAGCGGGAGAGGTTGGATGGGAGACCCAGTACTTC. The V and J genes are TRBV5-1 and TRBJ2-5, with 13 bases aligning to TRBD2. This CDR3 contains 18 residues. V gave up 4 bases and J gave up 5 bases; unmatched junction bases: 14. Germline V gives CDR1 SGHRS, CDR2 YFSETQ.

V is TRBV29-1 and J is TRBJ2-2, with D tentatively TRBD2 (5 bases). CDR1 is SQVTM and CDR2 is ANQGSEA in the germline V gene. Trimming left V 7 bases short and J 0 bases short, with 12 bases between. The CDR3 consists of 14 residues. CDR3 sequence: CSAASLTNTGELFF. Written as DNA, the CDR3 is TGCAGCGCAGCTAGCCTGACGAACACCGGGGAGCTGTTTTTT.

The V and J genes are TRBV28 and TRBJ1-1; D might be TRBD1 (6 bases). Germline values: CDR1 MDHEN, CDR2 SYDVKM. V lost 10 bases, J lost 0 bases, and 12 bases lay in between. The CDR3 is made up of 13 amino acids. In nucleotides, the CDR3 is TGTGCCATCTATGGACAGATGAACACTGAAGCTTTCTTT. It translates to CAIYGQMNTEAFF.

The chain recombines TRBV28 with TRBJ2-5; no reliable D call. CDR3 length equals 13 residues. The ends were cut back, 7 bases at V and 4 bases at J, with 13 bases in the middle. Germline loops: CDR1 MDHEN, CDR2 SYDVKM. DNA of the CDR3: TGTGCCAGCAAGACCGGACGCCGAGAGACCCAGTACTTC. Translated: CASKTGRRETQYF.

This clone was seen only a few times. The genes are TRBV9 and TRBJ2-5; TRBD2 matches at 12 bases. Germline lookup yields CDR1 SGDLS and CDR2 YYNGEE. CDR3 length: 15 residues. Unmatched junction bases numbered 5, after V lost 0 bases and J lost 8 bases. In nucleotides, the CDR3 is TGTGCCAGCAGCGTAGGGACTAGCGGGGAGGGAACCCAGTACTTC. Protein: CASSVGTSGEGTQYF.

CDR3 sequence (DNA): TGTGCCAGCTCACCCGAAGGTGATCAGCCCCAGCATTTT. Amino acid sequence: CASSPEGDQPQHF. This chain connects TRBV18 to TRBJ1-5, with D uncertain. Trimming pared 3 bases from V and 5 bases from J, leaving 8 bases between. Germline-derived CDR1 and CDR2 are KGHSH and LQKENI. The CDR3 is 13 residues long. Based on the CDR3 plus reference TRBV18 and TRBJ1-5, the full variable domain is NAGVMQNPRHLVRRRGQEARLRCSPMKGHSHVYWYRQLPEEGLKFMVYLQKENIIDESGMPKERFSAEFPKEGPSILRIQQVVRGDSAAYFCASSPEGDQPQHFGDGTRLSIL.

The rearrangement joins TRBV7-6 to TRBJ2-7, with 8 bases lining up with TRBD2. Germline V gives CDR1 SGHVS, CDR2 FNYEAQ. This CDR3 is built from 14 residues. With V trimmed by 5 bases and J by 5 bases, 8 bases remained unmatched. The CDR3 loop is CASSDRGGSHEQYF. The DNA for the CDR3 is TGTGCCAGCAGCGACCGGGGGGGTTCCCACGAGCAGTACTTC.

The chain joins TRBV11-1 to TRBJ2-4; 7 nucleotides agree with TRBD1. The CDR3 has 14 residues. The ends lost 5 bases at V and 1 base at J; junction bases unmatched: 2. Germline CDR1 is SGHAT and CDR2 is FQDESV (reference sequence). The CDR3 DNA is TGTGCCAGCAGCCAGGGACAGGCCAAAAACATTCAGTACTTC. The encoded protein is CASSQGQAKNIQYF.

CDR3 in DNA: TGTGCCTCCGGGGGGGGAAAAGACGAGCAGTACTTC. It codes for CASGGGKDEQYF. The chain links TRBV30 to TRBJ2-7, with 8 bases identical to TRBD2. The junction had 7 bases not matched to a gene; V was cut back by 7 bases and J by 5 bases. Germline CDR1 and CDR2: GTSNPN and SVGIG (reference sequence). The CDR3 runs 12 residues.

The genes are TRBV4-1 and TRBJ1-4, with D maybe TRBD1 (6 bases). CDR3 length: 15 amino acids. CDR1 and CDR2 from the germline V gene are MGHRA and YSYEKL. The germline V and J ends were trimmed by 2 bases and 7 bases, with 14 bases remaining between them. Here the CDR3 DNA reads TGCGCCAGCAGCCAAACCAGGGGACGGGGTGAAAAACTGTTTTTT. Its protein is CASSQTRGRGEKLFF.

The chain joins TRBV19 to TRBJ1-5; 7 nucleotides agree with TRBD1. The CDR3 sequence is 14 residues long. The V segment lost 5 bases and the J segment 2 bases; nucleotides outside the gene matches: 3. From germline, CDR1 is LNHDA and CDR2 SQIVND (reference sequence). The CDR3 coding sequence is TGTGCCAGTAGTGCAGGACAGGGCAATCAGCCCCAGCATTTT. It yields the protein CASSAGQGNQPQHF.

The CDR3 is CASSLVAGAGETQYF. The DNA for the CDR3 is TGTGCCAGCAGCTTGGTGGCGGGAGCAGGAGAGACCCAGTACTTC. The chain joins TRBV5-6 to TRBJ2-5; 7 nucleotides match TRBD2. V lost 0 bases to trimming and J lost 4 bases; unmatched junction nucleotides: 6. The CDR3 is 15 residues long. Germline V CDR1 and CDR2: SGHDT, YYEEEE.

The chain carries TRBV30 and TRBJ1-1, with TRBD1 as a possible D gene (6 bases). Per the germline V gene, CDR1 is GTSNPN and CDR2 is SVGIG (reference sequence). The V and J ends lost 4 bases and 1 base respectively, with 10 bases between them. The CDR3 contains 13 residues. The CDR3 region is CAWIGQPNTEAFF. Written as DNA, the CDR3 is TGTGCCTGGATTGGACAGCCGAACACTGAAGCTTTCTTT. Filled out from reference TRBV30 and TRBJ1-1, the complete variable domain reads SQTIHQWPATLVQPVGSPLSLECTVEGTSNPNLYWYRQAAGRGLQLLFYSVGIGQISSEVPQNLSASRPQDRQFILSSKKLLLSDSGFYLCAWIGQPNTEAFFGQGTRLTVV.

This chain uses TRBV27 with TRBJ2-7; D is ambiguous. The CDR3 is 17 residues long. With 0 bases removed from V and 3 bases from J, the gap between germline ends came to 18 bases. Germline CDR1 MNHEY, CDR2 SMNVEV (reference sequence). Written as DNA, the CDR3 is TGTGCCAGCAGTTTATCGGGTTGGCAGGCCTCTGGCTACGAGCAGTACTTC. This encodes CASSLSGWQASGYEQYF.

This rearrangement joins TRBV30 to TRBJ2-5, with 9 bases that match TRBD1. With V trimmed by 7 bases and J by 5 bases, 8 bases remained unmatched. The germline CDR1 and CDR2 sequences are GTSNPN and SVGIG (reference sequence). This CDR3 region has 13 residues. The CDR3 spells CASQTGGHETQYF. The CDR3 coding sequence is TGTGCCTCACAGACAGGGGGGCACGAGACCCAGTACTTC.

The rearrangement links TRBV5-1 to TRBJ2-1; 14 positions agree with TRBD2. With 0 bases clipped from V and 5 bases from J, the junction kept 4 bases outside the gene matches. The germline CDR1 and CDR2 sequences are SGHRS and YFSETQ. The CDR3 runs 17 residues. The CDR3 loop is CASSLVRGLAGDNEQFF. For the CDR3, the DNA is TGCGCCAGCAGCTTGGTTAGGGGACTAGCGGGAGACAATGAGCAGTTCTTC.

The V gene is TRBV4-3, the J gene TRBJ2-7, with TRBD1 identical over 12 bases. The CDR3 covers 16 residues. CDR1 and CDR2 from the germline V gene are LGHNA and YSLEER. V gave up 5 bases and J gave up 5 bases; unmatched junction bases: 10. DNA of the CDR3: TGCGCCAGCAGCTTCCGCCGGGACAGGGGGCCCCACGAGCAGTACTTC. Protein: CASSFRRDRGPHEQYF.

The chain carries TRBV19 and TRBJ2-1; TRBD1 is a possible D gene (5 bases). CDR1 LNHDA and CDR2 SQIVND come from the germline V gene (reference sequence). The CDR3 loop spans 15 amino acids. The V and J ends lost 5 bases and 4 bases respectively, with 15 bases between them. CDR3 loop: CASSQQGSGYNEQFF. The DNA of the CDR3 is TGTGCCAGTAGTCAGCAGGGCTCCGGGTACAATGAGCAGTTCTTC.

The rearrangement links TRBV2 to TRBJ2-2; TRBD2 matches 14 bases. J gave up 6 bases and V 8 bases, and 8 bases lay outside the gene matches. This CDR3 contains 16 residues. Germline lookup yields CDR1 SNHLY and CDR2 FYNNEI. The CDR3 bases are TGTGCCAGCGTCGGGACTAGCGGGAGTAATGCCGGGGAGCTGTTTTTT. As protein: CASVGTSGSNAGELFF. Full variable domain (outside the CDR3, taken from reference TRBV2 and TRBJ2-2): EPEVTQTPSHQVTQMGQEVILRCVPISNHLYFYWYRQILGQKVEFLVSFYNNEISEKSEIFDDQFSVERPDGSNFTLKIRSTKLEDSAMYFCASVGTSGSNAGELFFGEGSRLTVL.

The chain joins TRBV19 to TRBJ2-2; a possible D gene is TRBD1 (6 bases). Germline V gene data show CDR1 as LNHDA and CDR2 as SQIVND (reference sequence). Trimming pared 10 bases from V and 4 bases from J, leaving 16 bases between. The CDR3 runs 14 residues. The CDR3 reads CATHRARGTGELFF. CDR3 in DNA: TGTGCCACGCACAGGGCACGAGGCACCGGGGAGCTGTTTTTT.

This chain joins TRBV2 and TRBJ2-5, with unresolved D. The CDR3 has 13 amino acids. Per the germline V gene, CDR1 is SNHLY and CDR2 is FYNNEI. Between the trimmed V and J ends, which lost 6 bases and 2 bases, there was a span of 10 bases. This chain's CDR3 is CASRTDVQETQYF. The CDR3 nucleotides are TGTGCCAGCAGAACTGATGTTCAAGAGACCCAGTACTTC. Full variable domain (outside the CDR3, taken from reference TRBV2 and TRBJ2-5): EPEVTQTPSHQVTQMGQEVILRCVPISNHLYFYWYRQILGQKVEFLVSFYNNEISEKSEIFDDQFSVERPDGSNFTLKIRSTKLEDSAMYFCASRTDVQETQYFGPGTRLLVL.

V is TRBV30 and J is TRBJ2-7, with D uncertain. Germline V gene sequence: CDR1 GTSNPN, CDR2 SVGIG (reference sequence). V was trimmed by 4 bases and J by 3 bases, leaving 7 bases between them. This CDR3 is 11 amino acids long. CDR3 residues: CAWKRSYEQYF. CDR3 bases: TGTGCCTGGAAACGCAGCTACGAGCAGTACTTC.

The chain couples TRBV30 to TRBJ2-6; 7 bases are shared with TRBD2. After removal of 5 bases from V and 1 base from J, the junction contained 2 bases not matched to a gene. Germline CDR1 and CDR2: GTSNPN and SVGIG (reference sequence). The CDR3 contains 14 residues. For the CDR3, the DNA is TGTGCCTGGGGGGAGGGATCTGGGGCCAACGTCCTGACTTTC. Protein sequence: CAWGEGSGANVLTF.

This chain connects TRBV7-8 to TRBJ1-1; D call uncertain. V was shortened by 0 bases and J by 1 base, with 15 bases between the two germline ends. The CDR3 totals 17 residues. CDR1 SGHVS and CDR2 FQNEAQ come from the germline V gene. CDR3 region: CASSLAVGPIWNTEAFF. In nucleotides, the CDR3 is TGTGCCAGCAGCTTAGCGGTGGGCCCGATTTGGAACACTGAAGCTTTCTTT.

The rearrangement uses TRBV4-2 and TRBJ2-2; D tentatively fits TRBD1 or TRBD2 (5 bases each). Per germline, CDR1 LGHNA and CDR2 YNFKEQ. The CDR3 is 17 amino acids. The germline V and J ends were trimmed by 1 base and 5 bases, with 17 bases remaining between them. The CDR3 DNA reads TGTGCCAGCAGCCAAGTCGGCAGGGACCAGGGAACCGGGGAGCTGTTTTTT. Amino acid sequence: CASSQVGRDQGTGELFF.